This T cell receptor (beta chain) comes out of a study of T cells in narcolepsy. Study as a whole: Donors had narcolepsy type 1 or type 2, or were healthy controls.

Study-level points and caveats: Same-patient CSF and blood CD4+ T cell clonotypes included HCRT-specific and TRIB2-specific autoreactive ones. Some memory CD4+ repertoires had no autoreactive clone sequences. Autoreactive clonotypes reportedly recurred in blood of same and different patients, not controls.

Clones were sequenced by immunoSEQ multiplex PCR, and TCRdb holds only the in-frame ones, with some missing. The sample yields about 25,000 clones, just under 85% seen once. In regard to this clone: Its antigen remains unknown.

This receptor was identified in a human donor with narcolepsy. Source material: CD45RA- memory CD4+ T cells from PBMCs.

DNA of the CDR3: TGTGCCAGCAACCGGCGAGCTGAAGCTTTCTTT. Translated: CASNRRAEAFF. The chain joins TRBV5-6 to TRBJ1-1; D gene uncertain. The CDR3 loop spans 11 amino acids. V lost 6 bases and J lost 6, with 9 bases in between. Germline V CDR1 and CDR2: SGHDT, YYEEEE. Variable domain in full (rest from reference TRBV5-6 and TRBJ1-1): DAGVTQSPTHLIKTRGQQVTLRCSPKSGHDTVSWYQQALGQGPQFIFQYYEEEERQRGNFPDRFSGHQFPNYSSELNVNALLLGDSALYLCASNRRAEAFFGQGTRLTVV.